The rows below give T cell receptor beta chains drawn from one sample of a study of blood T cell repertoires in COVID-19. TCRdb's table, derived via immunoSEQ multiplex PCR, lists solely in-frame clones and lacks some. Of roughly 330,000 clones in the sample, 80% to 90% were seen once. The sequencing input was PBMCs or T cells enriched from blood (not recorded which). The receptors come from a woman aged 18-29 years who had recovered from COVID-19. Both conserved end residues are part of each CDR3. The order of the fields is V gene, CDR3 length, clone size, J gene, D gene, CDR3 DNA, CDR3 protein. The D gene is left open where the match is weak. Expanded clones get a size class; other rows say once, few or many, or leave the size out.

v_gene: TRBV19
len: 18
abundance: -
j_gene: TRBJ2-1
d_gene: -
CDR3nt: TGTGCCAGTAACACTGCGGGGTTAGGGGGAGGGCCCGGGAATGAGCAGTTCTTC
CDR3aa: CASNTAGLGGGPGNEQFF

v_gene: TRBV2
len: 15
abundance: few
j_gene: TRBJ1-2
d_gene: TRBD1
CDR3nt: TGTGCCAGCAGTTTTTTGACAGGGGGAAACTATGGCTACACCTTC
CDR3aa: CASSFLTGGNYGYTF

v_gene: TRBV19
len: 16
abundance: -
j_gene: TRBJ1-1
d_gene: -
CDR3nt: TGTGCCAGTAGTATAGAGGGACATATAACCGGCACTGAAGCTTTCTTT
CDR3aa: CASSIEGHITGTEAFF

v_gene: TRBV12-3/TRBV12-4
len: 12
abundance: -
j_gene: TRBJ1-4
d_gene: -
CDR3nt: TGTGCCAGCAGTTCTAGCTCAGGAGAACTGTTTTTT
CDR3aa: CASSSSSGELFF

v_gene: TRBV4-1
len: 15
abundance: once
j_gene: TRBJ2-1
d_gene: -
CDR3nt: TGCGCCAGCAGCCAAGCCGGAGATGGGTACAATGAGCAGTTCTTC
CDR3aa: CASSQAGDGYNEQFF

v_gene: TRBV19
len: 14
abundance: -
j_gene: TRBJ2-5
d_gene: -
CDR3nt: TGTGCCAGTAGTCCTCCCGGAGTCTGGGAGACCCAGTACTTC
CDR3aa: CASSPPGVWETQYF

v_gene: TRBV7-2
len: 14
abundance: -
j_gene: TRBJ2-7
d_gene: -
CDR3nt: TGTGCCAGCAGCTTAGTCGGGAGTTCCTACGAGCAGTACTTC
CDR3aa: CASSLVGSSYEQYF

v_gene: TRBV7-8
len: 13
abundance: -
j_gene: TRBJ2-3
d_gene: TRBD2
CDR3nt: TGTGCCAGCACCCTAGCGGGGGGGCCGAGGCAGTATTTT
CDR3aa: CASTLAGGPRQYF

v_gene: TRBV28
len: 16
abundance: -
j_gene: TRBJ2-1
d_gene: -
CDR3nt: TGTGCCAGCAGTTTGTCGCTAGGCCTTCGCTCCAATGAGCAGTTCTTC
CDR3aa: CASSLSLGLRSNEQFF

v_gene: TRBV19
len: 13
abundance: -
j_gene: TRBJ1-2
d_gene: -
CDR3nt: TGTGCCACCACCATCTCGGGTAGCTATGGCTACACCTTC
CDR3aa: CATTISGSYGYTF

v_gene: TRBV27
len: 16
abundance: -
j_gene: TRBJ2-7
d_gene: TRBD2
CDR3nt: TGTGCCAGCAGTTTTAGCGGGACGGAGGGCTCCTACGAGCAGTACTTC
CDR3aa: CASSFSGTEGSYEQYF

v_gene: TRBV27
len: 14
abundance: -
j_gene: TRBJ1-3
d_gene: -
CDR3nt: TGTGCCAGCAGTAAAATGGGGGGTGGAAACACCATATATTTT
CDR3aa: CASSKMGGGNTIYF

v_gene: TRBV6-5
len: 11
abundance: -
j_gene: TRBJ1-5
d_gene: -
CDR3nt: TGTGCCACCTCCACCGGGAGGCCCCAGCATTTT
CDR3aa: CATSTGRPQHF

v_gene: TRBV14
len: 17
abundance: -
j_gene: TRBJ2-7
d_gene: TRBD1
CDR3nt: TGTGCCAGCAGCCAACAACAGGGGGTACAAAGCTCCTACGAGCAGTACTTC
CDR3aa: CASSQQQGVQSSYEQYF

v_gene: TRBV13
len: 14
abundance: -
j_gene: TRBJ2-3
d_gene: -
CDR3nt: TGTGCCAGCAGCTACCCCAGCGGAGCAGATACGCAGTATTTT
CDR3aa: CASSYPSGADTQYF

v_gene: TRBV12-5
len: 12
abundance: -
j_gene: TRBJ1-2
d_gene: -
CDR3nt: TGTGCTAGTGGTTTCGACAGGCCTGCTGAGACCTTC
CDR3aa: CASGFDRPAETF

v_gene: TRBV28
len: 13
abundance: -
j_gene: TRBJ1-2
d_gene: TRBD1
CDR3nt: TGTGCCAGCAGTTTAGGCAGGGGGGCAGGCTACACCTTC
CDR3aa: CASSLGRGAGYTF

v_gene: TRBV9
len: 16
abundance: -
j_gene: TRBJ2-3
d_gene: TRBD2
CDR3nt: TGTGCCAGCAGCGTAGACGGGGGACTAGCGGGAGATACGCAGTATTTT
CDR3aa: CASSVDGGLAGDTQYF

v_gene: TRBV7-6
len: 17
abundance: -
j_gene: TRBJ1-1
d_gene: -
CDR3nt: TGTGCCAGCAGCTTAGCGCTTGTGGGGGACATGGGCACTGAAGCTTTCTTT
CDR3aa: CASSLALVGDMGTEAFF

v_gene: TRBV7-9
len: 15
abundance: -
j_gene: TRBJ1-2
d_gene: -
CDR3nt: TGTGCCAGCAGCTTAGGTGGCGGATCTAACTATGGCTACACCTTC
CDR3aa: CASSLGGGSNYGYTF

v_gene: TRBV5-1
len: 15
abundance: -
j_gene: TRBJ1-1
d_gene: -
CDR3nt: TGCGCCAGCAGCTTGGGGTGGGGGGACGGAGAGTGGGCTTTCTTT
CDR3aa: CASSLGWGDGEWAFF

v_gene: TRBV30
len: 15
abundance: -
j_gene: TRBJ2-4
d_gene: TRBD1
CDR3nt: TGTGCCTGGAGTGTACGGGACAGGGCCAAAAACATTCAGTACTTC
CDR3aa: CAWSVRDRAKNIQYF

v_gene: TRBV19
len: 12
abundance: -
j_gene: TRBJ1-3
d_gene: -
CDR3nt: TGTGCCAGCGGGACACTTGGAAACACCATATATTTT
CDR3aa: CASGTLGNTIYF

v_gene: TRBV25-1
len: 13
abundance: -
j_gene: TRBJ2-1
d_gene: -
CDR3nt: TGTGCCAGCAGGCCGGGGGACTACAATGAGCAGTTCTTC
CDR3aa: CASRPGDYNEQFF

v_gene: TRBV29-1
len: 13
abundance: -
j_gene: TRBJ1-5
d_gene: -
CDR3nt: TGCAGCGTTGAGGAGGGGAGGGGTCAGCCCCAGCATTTT
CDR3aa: CSVEEGRGQPQHF

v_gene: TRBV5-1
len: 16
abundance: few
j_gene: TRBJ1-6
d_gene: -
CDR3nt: TGCGCCAGCAGCTTGGAGGGCCGGGGGGGCAATTCACCCCTCCACTTT
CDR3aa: CASSLEGRGGNSPLHF